This TCR beta chain was found in a study of cytomegalovirus exposure and HLA in healthy donors. General study results and limits: It was likely that a cluster of highly shared sequence variants was a sequencing artifact. In an earlier analysis, productive rearrangement rates for most beta V segments clustered near 87% or 30%.

A note on this clone: Its matching antigen is unknown.

Use of 60 Vbeta and 13 Jbeta primers characterized the PCR. Assay used: immunoSEQ multiplex PCR; TCRdb lists only in-frame clones, some missing. The sample contains around 200,000 clones, roughly three quarters of which appear only once. J lost 4 bases, V lost 6 bases, and 2 bases had no gene match. The CDR3 contains 13 residues. The V gene's germline CDR1 is SNHLY and CDR2 FYNNEI. The sample consisted of PBMCs. The source of this sequence is a woman aged 45-65 years in good health and CMV-seronegative. This chain links TRBV2 with TRBJ2-7; 11 bases fit TRBD1. CDR3 in amino acids: CASRGQGGYEQYF. The CDR3 DNA sequence: TGTGCCAGCAGGGGACAGGGGGGGTACGAGCAGTACTTC.